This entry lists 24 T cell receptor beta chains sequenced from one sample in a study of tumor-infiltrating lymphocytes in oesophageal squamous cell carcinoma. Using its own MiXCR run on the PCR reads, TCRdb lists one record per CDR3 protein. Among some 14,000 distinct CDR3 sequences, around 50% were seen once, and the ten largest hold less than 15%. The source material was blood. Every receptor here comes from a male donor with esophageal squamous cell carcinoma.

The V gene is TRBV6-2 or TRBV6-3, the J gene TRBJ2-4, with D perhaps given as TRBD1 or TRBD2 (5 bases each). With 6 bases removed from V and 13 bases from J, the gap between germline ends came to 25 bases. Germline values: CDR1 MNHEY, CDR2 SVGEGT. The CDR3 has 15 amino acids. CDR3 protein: CASRKTGASTDTQYF. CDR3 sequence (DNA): TGTGCCAGCAGGAAGACTGGGGCTAGCACAGATACGCAGTACTTC.

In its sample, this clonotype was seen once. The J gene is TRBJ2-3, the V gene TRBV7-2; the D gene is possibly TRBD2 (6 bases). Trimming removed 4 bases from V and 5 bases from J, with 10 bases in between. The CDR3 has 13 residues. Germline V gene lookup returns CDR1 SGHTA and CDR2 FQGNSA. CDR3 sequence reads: CASSSPGVDTQYF. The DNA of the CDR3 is TGTGCCAGCAGCTCCCCGGGGGTAGATACGCAGTATTTT. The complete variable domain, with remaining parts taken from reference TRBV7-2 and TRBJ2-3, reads GAGVSQSPSNKVTEKGKDVELRCDPISGHTALYWYRQSLGQGLEFLIYFQGNSAPDKSGLPSDRFSAERTGGSVSTLTIQRTQQEDSAVYLCASSSPGVDTQYFGPGTRLTVL.

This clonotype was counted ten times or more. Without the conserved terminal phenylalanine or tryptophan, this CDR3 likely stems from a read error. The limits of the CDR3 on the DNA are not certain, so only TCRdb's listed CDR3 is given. The CDR3 reads CASSFGQDGYTFGS. The chain is built from TRBV7-2 and TRBJ2-5. In germline, CDR1 is SGHTA, CDR2 FQGNSA. The length of the CDR3 is 14 amino acids, counting both ends.

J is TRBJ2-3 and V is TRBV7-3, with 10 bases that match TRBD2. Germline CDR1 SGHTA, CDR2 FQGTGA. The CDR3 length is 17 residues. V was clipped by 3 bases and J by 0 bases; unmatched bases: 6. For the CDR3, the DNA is TGTGCCAGCAGCTTTGTAGCGGGGGGCACTAGCACAGATACGCAGTATTTT. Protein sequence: CASSFVAGGTSTDTQYF. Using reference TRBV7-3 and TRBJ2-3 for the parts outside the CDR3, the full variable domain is GAGVSQTPSNKVTEKGKYVELRCDPISGHTALYWYRQSLGQGPEFLIYFQGTGAADDSGLPNDRFFAVRPEGSVSTLKIQRTERGDSAVYLCASSFVAGGTSTDTQYFGPGTRLTVL.

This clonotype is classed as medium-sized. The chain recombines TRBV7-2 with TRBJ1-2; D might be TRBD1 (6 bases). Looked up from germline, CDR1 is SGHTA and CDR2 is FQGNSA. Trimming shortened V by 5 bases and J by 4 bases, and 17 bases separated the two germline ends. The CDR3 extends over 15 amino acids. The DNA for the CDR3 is TGTGCCAGCAGCCGCGAGGGGGTACAGCCCTATGGCTACACCTTC. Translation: CASSREGVQPYGYTF.

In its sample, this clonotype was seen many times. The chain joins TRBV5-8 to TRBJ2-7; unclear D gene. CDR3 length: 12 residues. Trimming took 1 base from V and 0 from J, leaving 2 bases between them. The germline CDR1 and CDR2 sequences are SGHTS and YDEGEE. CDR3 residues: CASSLFSYEQYF. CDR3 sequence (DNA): TGTGCCAGCAGCTTGTTCTCCTACGAGCAGTACTTC.

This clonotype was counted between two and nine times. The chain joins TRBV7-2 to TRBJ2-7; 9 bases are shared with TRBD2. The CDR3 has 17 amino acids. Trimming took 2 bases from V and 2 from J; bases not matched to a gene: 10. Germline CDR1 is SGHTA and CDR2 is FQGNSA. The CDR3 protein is CASSLWPSGTLAYEQYF. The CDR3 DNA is TGTGCCAGCAGCTTATGGCCTAGCGGGACCCTGGCCTACGAGCAGTACTTC.

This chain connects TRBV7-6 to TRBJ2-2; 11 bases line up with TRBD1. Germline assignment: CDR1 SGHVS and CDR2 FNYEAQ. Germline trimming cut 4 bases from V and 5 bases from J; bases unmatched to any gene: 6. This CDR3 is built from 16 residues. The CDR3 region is CASSYPGTGGTGELFF. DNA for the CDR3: TGTGCCAGCAGCTACCCGGGGACAGGGGGAACCGGGGAGCTGTTTTTT.

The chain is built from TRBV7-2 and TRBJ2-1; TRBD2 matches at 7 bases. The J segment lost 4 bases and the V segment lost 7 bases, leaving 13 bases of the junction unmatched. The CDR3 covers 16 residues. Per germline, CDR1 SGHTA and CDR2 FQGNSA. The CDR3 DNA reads TGTGCCAGCAAGGAAGGGGCGGGAGTAGGATACAATGAGCAGTTCTTC. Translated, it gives CASKEGAGVGYNEQFF. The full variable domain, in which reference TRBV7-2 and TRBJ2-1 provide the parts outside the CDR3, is GAGVSQSPSNKVTEKGKDVELRCDPISGHTALYWYRQSLGQGLEFLIYFQGNSAPDKSGLPSDRFSAERTGGSVSTLTIQRTQQEDSAVYLCASKEGAGVGYNEQFFGPGTRLTVL.

The CDR3 bases are TGTGCCATCAGTGAGGGACTAGCGGGAGTCACGGAGACCCAGTACTTC. Its protein product is CAISEGLAGVTETQYF. The chain combines TRBV10-3 with TRBJ2-7; TRBD2 agrees at 13 bases. Matching the DNA end better, TRBJ2-5 makes the J call doubtful. The V gene's germline CDR1 is ENHRY and CDR2 SYGVKD. The CDR3 extends over 16 amino acids.

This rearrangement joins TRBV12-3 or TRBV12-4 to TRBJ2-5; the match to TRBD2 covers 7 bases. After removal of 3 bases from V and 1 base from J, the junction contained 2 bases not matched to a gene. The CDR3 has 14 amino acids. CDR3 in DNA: TGTGCCAGCAGTTTTTGGGGGGGCCAAGAGACCCAGTACTTC. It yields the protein CASSFWGGQETQYF.

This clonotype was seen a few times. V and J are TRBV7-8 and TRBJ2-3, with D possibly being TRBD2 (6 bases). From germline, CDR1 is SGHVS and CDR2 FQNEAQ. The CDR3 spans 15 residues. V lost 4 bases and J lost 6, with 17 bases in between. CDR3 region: CASSSGGTPRDTQYF. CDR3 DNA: TGTGCCAGCAGCTCCGGCGGGACCCCCAGGGATACGCAGTATTTT.

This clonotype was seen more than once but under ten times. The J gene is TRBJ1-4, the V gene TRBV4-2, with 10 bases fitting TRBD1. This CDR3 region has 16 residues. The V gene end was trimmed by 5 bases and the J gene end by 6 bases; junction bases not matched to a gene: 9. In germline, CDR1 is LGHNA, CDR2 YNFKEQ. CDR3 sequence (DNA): TGTGCCAGCAGCTTATCGTCCGGGACAGGGGATGAAAAACTGTTTTTT. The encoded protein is CASSLSSGTGDEKLFF.

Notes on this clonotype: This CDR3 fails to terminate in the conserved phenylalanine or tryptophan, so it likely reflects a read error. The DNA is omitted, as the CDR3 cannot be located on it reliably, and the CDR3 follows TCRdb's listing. CDR3 sequence: CASSLAGVYEQYFGS. The chain couples TRBV7-2 to TRBJ2-7. Germline CDR1 and CDR2: SGHTA and FQGNSA. The CDR3 has 15 residues if both end residues are counted.

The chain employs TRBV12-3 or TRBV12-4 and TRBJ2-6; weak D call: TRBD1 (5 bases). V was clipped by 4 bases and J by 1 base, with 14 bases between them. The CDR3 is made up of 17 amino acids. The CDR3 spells CASSWQGRRSGANVLTF. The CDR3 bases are TGTGCCAGCAGTTGGCAGGGCCGCCGTTCTGGGGCCAACGTCCTGACTTTC.

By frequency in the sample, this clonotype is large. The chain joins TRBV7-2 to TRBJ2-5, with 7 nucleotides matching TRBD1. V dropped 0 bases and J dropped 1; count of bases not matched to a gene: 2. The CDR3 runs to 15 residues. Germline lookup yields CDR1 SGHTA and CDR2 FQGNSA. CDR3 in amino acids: CASSLATGFQETQYF. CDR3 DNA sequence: TGTGCCAGCAGCTTAGCGACAGGGTTCCAAGAGACCCAGTACTTC. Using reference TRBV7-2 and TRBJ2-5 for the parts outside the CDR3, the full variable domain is GAGVSQSPSNKVTEKGKDVELRCDPISGHTALYWYRQSLGQGLEFLIYFQGNSAPDKSGLPSDRFSAERTGGSVSTLTIQRTQQEDSAVYLCASSLATGFQETQYFGPGTRLLVL.

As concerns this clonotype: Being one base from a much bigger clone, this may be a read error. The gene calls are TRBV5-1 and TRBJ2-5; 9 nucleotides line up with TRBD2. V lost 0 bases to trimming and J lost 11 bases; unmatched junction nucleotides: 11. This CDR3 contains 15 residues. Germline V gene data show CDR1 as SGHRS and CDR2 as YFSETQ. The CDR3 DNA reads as TGCGCCAGCAGCTTGGCGGGCGGGAGGGCGGATGAGCAGTACTTC. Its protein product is CASSLAGGRADEQYF.

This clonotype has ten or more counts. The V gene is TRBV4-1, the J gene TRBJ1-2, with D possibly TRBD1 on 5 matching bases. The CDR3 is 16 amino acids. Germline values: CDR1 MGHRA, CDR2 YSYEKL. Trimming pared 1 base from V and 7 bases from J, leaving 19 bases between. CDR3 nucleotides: TGCGCCAGCAGCCAAGGTATGACAAGGGGACGTAGTGGCTACACCTTC. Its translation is CASSQGMTRGRSGYTF.

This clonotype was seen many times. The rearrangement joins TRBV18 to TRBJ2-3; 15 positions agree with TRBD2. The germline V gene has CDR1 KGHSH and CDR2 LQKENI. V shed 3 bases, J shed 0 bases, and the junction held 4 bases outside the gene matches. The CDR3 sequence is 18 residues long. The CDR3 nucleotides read TGTGCCAGCTCACCGGGACTAGCGGGAGGCGATAGCACAGATACGCAGTATTTT. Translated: CASSPGLAGGDSTDTQYF.

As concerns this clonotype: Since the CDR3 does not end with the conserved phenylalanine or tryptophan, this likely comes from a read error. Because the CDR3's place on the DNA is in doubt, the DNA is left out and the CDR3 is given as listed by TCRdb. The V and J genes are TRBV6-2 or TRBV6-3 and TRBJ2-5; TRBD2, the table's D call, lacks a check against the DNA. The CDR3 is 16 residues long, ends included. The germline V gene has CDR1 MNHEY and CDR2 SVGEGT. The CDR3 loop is CASTALGGNYGYTFGS.

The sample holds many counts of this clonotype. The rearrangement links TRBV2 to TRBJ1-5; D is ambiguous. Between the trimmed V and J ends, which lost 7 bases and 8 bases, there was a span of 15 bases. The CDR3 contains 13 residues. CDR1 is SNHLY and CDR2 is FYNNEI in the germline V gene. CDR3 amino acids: CASTEEGSEPQHF. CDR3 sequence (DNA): TGTGCCAGCACCGAGGAGGGCTCAGAGCCCCAGCATTTT.

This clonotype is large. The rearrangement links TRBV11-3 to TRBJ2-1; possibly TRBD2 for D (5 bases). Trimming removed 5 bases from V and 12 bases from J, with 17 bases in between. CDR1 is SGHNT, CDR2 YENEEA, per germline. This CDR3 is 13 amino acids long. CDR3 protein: CASSPRTVGLQFF. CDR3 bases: TGTGCCAGCAGCCCACGGACTGTAGGTCTGCAGTTCTTC.

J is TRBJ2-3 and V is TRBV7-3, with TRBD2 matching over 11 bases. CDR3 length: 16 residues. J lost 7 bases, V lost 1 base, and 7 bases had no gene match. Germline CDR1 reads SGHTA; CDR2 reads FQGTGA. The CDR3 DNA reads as TGTGCCAGCAGCTTAAGCCTAACTAGCGGGAGTTATACGCAGTATTTT. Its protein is CASSLSLTSGSYTQYF.

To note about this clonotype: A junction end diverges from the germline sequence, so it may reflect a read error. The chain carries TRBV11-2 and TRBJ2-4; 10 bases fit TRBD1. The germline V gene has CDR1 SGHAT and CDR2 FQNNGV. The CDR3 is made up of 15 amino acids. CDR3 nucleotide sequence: TGTGCCAGCAGCATGGGACAGGGGTTTCGAGAGACCCAGTACTTT. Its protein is CASSMGQGFRETQYF.